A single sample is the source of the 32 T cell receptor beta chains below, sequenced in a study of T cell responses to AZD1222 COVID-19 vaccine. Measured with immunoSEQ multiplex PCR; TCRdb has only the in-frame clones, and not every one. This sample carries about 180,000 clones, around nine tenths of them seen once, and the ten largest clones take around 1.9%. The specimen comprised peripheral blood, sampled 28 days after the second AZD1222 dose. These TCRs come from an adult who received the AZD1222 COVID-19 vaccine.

The CDR3, as DNA: TGTGCCACCACAGGGGCTAATTCACCCCTCCACTTT. This gives the protein CATTGANSPLHF. The V call is TRBV28, the J call TRBJ1-6; 7 bases are a match to TRBD1. The J segment lost 6 bases and the V segment lost 10 bases, leaving 3 bases of the junction unmatched. The CDR3 is made up of 12 amino acids. Germline V gene sequence: CDR1 MDHEN, CDR2 SYDVKM.

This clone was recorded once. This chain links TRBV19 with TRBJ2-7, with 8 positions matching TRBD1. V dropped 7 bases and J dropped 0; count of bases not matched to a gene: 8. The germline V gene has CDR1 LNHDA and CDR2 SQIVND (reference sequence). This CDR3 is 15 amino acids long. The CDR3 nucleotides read TGTGCCAGTAAGGGGCAGGGGGCTTCCTCCTACGAGCAGTACTTC. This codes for CASKGQGASSYEQYF.

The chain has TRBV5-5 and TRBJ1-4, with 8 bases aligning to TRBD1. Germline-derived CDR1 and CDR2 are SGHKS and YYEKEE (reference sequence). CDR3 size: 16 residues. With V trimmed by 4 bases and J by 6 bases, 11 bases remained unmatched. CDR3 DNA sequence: TGTGCCAGCAGCCAGGCGACCGGGACAGGTTATGAAAAACTGTTTTTT. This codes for CASSQATGTGYEKLFF.

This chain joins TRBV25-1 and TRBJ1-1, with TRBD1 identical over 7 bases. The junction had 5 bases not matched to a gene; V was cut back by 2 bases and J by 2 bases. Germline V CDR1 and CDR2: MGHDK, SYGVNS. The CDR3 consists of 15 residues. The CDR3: CASSEGSGGNTEAFF. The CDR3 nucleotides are TGTGCCAGCAGTGAAGGTTCAGGGGGAAACACTGAAGCTTTCTTT.

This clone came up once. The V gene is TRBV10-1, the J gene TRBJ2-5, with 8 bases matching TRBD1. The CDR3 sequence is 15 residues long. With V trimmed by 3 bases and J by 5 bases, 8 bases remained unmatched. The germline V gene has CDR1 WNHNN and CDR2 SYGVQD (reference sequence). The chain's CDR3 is CASSDTRGPGETQYF. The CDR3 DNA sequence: TGCGCCAGCAGTGACACCAGGGGGCCCGGGGAGACCCAGTACTTC.

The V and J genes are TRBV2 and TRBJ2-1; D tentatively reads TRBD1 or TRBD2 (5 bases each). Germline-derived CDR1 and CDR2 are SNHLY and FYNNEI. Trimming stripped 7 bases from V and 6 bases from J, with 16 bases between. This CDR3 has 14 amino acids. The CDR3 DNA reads TGTGCCAGCACGAGGGGAAGGGGACGCAATGAGCAGTTCTTC. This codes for CASTRGRGRNEQFF.

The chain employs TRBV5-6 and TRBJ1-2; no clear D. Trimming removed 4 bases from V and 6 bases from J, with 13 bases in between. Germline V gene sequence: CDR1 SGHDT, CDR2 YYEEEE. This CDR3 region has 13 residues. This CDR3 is CASSGVGRDGYTF. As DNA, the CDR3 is TGTGCCAGCAGCGGGGTAGGGCGAGATGGCTACACCTTC.

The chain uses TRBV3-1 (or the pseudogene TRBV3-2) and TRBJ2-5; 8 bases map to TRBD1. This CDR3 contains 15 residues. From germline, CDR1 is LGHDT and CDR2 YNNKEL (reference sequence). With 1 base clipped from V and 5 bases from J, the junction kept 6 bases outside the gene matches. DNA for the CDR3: TGTGCCAGCAGCCAAGCCGCAGGGGGCCGGGAGACCCAGTACTTC. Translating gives CASSQAAGGRETQYF.

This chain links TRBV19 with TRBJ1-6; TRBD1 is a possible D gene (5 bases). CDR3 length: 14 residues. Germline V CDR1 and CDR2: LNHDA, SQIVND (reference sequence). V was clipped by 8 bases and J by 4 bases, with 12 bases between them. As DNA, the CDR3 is TGTGCCAGTCAATCGAGGGGTTATAATTCACCCCTCCACTTT. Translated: CASQSRGYNSPLHF.

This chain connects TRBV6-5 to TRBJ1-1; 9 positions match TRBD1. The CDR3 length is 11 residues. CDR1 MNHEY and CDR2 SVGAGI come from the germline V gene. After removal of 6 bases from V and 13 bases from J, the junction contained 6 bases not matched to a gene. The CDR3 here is CASSKRTGDFF. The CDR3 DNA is TGTGCCAGCAGCAAGCGGACAGGGGATTTCTTT.

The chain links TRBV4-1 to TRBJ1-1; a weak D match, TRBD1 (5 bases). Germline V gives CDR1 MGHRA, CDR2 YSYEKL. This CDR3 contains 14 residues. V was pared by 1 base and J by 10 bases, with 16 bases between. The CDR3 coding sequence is TGCGCCAGCAGCCAAGCTTCCAGGGAAAGGAGAGCTTTCTTT. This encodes CASSQASRERRAFF.

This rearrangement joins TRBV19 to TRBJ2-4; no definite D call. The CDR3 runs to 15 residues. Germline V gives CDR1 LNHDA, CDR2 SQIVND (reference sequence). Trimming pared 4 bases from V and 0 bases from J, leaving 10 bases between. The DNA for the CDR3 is TGTGCCAGTAGTACCCGCGAACTAGCCAAAAACATTCAGTACTTC. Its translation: CASSTRELAKNIQYF.

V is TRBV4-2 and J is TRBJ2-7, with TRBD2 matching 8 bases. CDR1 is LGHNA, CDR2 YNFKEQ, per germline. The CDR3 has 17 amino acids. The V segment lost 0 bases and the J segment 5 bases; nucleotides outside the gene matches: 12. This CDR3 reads CASSQDLRGGGSDEQYF. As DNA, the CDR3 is TGTGCCAGCAGCCAAGATCTGCGAGGCGGGGGGTCGGACGAGCAGTACTTC.

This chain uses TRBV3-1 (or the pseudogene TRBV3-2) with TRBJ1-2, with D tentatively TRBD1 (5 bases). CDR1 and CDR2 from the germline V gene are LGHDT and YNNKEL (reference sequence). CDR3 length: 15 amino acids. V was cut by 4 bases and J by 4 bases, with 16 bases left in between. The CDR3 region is CASSRSGGGGYGYTF. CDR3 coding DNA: TGTGCCAGCAGCCGATCCGGGGGAGGCGGCTATGGCTACACCTTC.

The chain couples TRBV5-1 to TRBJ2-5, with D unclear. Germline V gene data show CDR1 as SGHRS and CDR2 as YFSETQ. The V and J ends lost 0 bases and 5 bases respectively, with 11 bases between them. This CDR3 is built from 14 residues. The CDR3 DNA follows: TGCGCCAGCAGCTTGGCCGACACAGCGGAGACCCAGTACTTC. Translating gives CASSLADTAETQYF.

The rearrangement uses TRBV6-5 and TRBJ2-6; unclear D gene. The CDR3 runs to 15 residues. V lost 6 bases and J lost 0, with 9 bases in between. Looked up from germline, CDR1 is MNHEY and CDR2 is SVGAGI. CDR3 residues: CASRRRYSGANVLTF. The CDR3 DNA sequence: TGTGCCAGCAGGAGACGGTACTCTGGGGCCAACGTCCTGACTTTC.

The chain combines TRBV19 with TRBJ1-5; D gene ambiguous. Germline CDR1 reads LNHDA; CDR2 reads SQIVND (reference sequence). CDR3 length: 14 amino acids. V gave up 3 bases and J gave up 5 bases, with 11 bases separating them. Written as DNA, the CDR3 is TGTGCCAGTAGTATTATGGGAAGAGATCAGCCCCAGCATTTT. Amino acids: CASSIMGRDQPQHF.

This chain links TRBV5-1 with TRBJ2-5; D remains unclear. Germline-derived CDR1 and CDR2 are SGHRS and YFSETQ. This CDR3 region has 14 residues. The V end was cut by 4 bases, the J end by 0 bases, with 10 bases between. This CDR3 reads CASSAQMYQETQYF. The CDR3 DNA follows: TGCGCCAGCAGCGCCCAGATGTACCAAGAGACCCAGTACTTC.

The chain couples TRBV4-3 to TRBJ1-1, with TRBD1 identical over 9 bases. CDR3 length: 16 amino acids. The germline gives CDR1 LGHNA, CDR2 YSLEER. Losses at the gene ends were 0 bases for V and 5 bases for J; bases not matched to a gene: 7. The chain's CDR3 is CASSQDTGQGGTEAFF. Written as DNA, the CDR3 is TGCGCCAGCAGCCAAGATACGGGACAGGGTGGGACTGAAGCTTTCTTT.

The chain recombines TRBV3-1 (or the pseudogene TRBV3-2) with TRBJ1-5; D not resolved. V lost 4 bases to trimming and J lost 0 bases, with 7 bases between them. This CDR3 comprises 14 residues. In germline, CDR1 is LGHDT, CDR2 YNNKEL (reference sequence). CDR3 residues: CASSPTHSNQPQHF. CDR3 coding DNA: TGTGCCAGCAGCCCAACCCATAGCAATCAGCCCCAGCATTTT.

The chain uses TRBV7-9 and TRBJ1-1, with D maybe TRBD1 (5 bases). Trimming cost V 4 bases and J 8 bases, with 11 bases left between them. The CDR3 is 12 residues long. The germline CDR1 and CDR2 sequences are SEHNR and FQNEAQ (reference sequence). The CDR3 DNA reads TGTGCCAGCAGCTACTGGGACCAGGAAGCTTTCTTT. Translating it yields CASSYWDQEAFF.

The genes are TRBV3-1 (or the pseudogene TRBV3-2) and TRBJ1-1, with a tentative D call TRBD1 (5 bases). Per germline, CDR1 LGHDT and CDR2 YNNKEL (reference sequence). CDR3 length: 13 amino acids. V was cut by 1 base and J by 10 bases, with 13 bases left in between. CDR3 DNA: TGTGCCAGCAGCCAAGTATCGGGGGTAGTAGCTTTCTTT. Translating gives CASSQVSGVVAFF.

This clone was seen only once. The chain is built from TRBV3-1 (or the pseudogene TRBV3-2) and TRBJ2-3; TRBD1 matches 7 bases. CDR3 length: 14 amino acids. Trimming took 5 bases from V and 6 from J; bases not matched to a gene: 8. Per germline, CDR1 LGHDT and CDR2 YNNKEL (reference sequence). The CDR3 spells CASSSRQGWDTQYF. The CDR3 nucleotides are TGTGCCAGCAGCTCCCGACAGGGTTGGGATACGCAGTATTTT.

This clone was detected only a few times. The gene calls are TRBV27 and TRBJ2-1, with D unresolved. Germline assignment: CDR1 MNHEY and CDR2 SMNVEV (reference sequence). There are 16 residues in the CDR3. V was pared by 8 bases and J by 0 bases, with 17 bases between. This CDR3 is CASAVSAVSSYNEQFF. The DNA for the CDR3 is TGTGCCAGCGCCGTCTCGGCAGTCTCCTCCTACAATGAGCAGTTCTTC.

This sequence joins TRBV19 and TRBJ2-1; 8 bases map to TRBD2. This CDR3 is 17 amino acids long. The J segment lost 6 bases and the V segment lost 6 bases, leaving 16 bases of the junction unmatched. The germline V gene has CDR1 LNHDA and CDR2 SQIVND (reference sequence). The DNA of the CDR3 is TGTGCCAGTAGATCGACCATAGGACTAGCTTCCCGCAATGAGCAGTTCTTC. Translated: CASRSTIGLASRNEQFF.

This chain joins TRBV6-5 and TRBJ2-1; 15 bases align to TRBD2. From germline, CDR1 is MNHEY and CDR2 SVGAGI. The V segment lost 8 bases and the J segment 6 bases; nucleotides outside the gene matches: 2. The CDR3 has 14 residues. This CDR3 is CASGLAGGGNEQFF. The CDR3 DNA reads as TGTGCCAGCGGACTAGCGGGGGGGGGCAATGAGCAGTTCTTC.

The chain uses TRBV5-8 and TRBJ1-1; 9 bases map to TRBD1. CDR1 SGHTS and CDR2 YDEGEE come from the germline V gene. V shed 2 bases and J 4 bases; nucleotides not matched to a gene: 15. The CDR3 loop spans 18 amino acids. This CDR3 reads CASSLRDRADLSGTEAFF. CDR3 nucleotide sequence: TGTGCCAGCAGCTTACGGGACAGGGCGGACCTTAGTGGCACTGAAGCTTTCTTT.

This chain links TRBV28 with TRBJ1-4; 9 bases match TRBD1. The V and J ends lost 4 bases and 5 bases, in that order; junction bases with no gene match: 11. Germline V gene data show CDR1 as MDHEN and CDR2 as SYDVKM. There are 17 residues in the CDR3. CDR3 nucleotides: TGTGCCAGCAGTTCGCCCGGGACAGGGAAGGGAAATGAAAAACTGTTTTTT. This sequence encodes CASSSPGTGKGNEKLFF.

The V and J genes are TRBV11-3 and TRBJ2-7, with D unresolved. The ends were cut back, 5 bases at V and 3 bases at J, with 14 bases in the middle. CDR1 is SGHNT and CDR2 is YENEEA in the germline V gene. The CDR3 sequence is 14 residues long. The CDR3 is CASSPNAQDYEQYF. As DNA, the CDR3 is TGTGCCAGCAGCCCAAATGCCCAGGACTACGAGCAGTACTTC.

The CDR3 is CASSYPRPGYTF. CDR3 sequence (DNA): TGTGCCAGCAGTTACCCGAGACCGGGCTACACCTTC. V is TRBV6-2 or TRBV6-3 and J is TRBJ1-2; no clear D gene. CDR1 and CDR2 from the germline V gene are MNHEY and SVGEGT. Trimming removed 2 bases at V and 8 bases at J, with 9 bases between. The CDR3 loop spans 12 amino acids.

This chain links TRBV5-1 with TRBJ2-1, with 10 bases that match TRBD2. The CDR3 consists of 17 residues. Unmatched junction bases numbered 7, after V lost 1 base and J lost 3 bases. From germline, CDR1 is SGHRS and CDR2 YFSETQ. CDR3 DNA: TGCGCCAGCAGCTTGATTGAGCGGGGGGGCAACTACAATGAGCAGTTCTTC. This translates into CASSLIERGGNYNEQFF.

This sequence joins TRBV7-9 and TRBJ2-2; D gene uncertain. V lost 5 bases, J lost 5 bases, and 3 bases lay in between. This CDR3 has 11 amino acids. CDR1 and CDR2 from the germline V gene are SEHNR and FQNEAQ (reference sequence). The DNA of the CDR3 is TGTGCCAGCAGCCTAACCGGGGAGCTGTTTTTT. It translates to CASSLTGELFF.